One sample yielded the 28 T cell receptor beta chains listed below, sequenced in a study of patients and donors after allogeneic stem cell transplantation. From the RT-PCR reads, TCRdb called clonotypes with MiXCR, one entry per CDR3 protein. Among about 16,000 distinct CDR3 sequences listed, 27% were seen once. Sequenced sample: blood, either unsorted or a sorted T cell fraction (not recorded which). These receptors originate from a human donor who was either an allogeneic HSCT recipient or a stem cell or donor lymphocyte infusion donor (not recorded which). It is not recorded whose cells these are; they may come from a transplant donor.

In this sample, this clonotype is large (0.1 to 1%). V is TRBV5-1 and J is TRBJ2-7; D not resolved. Trimming shortened V by 0 bases and J by 2 bases, and 6 bases separated the two germline ends. Looked up from germline, CDR1 is SGHRS and CDR2 is YFSETQ. The CDR3 contains 13 residues. For the CDR3, the DNA is TGCGCCAGCAGCTTGGACAGTACCTACGAGCAGTACTTC. It is translated as CASSLDSTYEQYF.

This chain uses TRBV7-9 with TRBJ1-2; D gene unclear. V was pared by 7 bases and J by 2 bases, with 14 bases between. Per the germline V gene, CDR1 is SEHNR and CDR2 is FQNEAQ (reference sequence). This CDR3 has 14 amino acids. CDR3 bases: TGTGCCAGCAAAAGACTCGGGTTCAACTATGGCTACACCTTC. The encoded protein is CASKRLGFNYGYTF.

A single count supports this clonotype. J is TRBJ1-1 and V is TRBV20-1, with D possibly matching TRBD1 (6 bases). Trimming left V 6 bases short and J 0 bases short, with 14 bases between. Per germline, CDR1 DFQATT and CDR2 SNEGSKA (reference sequence). There are 14 residues in the CDR3. The CDR3 sequence is CSAVRGPMNTEAFF. The CDR3 DNA follows: TGCAGTGCCGTCAGGGGTCCAATGAACACTGAAGCTTTCTTT.

This chain uses TRBV5-1 with TRBJ1-6, with 9 bases matching TRBD1. CDR1 and CDR2 (germline): SGHRS, YFSETQ. V was clipped by 5 bases and J by 9 bases; unmatched bases: 9. CDR3 size: 15 residues. Here the CDR3 reads CASSSGQGVVSPLHF. DNA of the CDR3: TGCGCCAGCAGTTCGGGACAGGGAGTTGTTTCACCCCTCCACTTT.

This clonotype has just a few counts. J is TRBJ1-4 and V is TRBV12-3 or TRBV12-4; 7 bases map to TRBD1. The CDR3 contains 17 residues. V was pared by 1 base and J by 0 bases, with 5 bases of the junction left unmatched. The CDR3 DNA reads TGTGCCAGCAGTTTAGGCCAGGGGGGAGCAACTAATGAAAAACTGTTTTTT. It translates to CASSLGQGGATNEKLFF.

This chain joins TRBV27 and TRBJ2-7, with D maybe TRBD1 (5 bases). Germline V CDR1 and CDR2: MNHEY, SMNVEV (reference sequence). The CDR3 is 14 residues long. Trimming took off 2 bases at V and 4 bases at J, with 12 bases between the two ends. The CDR3 sequence: CASSLLQGPYEQYF. CDR3 coding DNA: TGTGCCAGCAGTTTACTTCAGGGTCCTTACGAGCAGTACTTC.

The V call is TRBV7-2, the J call TRBJ1-2, with D possibly TRBD1 on 5 matching bases. The germline V and J ends were trimmed by 3 bases and 8 bases, with 13 bases remaining between them. This CDR3 has 13 residues. Germline V CDR1 and CDR2: SGHTA, FQGNSA. The DNA of the CDR3 is TGTGCCAGCAGCTTCAGCCCGGGGGAGGGCTACACCTTC. Encoded protein: CASSFSPGEGYTF.

V gene TRBV10-3 combines with J gene TRBJ1-6, with TRBD1 identical over 9 bases. Trimming took 0 bases from V and 9 from J; bases not matched to a gene: 6. The CDR3 sequence is 16 residues long. Germline loops: CDR1 ENHRY, CDR2 SYGVKD. The CDR3 is CAISESLGQGLSPLHF. The CDR3 nucleotides read TGTGCCATCAGTGAGTCTTTGGGACAGGGCCTTTCACCCCTCCACTTT.

This clonotype was recorded many times. The chain combines TRBV7-9 with TRBJ1-1; D perhaps matches TRBD1 (5 bases). The V end lost 8 bases, the J end lost 3 bases, and 19 bases lay between the germline ends. Germline V gene lookup returns CDR1 SEHNR and CDR2 FQNEAQ (reference sequence). This CDR3 has 15 residues. The chain's CDR3 is CASRPYLGGDTEAFF. CDR3 bases: TGTGCCAGCCGCCCATACCTGGGGGGGGACACTGAAGCTTTCTTT. The whole variable domain, filled in from reference TRBV7-9 and TRBJ1-1, reads DTGVSQNPRHKITKRGQNVTFRCDPISEHNRLYWYRQTLGQGPEFLTYFQNEAQLEKSRLLSDRFSAERPKGSFSTLEIQRTEQGDSAMYLCASRPYLGGDTEAFFGQGTRLTVV.

The table lists this clonotype with many counts. The genes are TRBV4-1 and TRBJ1-2; D is ambiguous. V lost 7 bases and J lost 0, with 12 bases in between. Germline CDR1 is MGHRA and CDR2 is YSYEKL. The CDR3 contains 14 residues. In DNA, the CDR3 is TGCGCCAGCAAGATTGCAGGCTCTAACTATGGCTACACCTTC. Translating it yields CASKIAGSNYGYTF.

J is TRBJ1-5 and V is TRBV10-2; no clear D. Trimming removed 7 bases at V and 1 base at J, with 14 bases between. CDR1 is WSHSY and CDR2 is SAAADI in the germline V gene. The CDR3 is 15 amino acids. CDR3 region: CASKEPGPSNQPQHF. The CDR3 bases are TGCGCCAGCAAGGAACCGGGTCCAAGCAATCAGCCCCAGCATTTT.

There are a few counts of this clonotype. V and J are TRBV4-1 and TRBJ1-1, with 9 bases fitting TRBD1. V lost 2 bases, J lost 5 bases, and 12 bases stayed unmatched. This CDR3 has 17 residues. Germline values: CDR1 MGHRA, CDR2 YSYEKL. Written as DNA, the CDR3 is TGCGCCAGCAGCCAAAGGACCCGGACAGGGGCCTCTACTGAAGCTTTCTTT. Protein: CASSQRTRTGASTEAFF.

The chain couples TRBV20-1 to TRBJ1-3; 7 bases align to TRBD1. This CDR3 has 17 residues. Losses at the gene ends were 1 base for V and 2 bases for J; bases not matched to a gene: 11. Germline CDR1 is DFQATT and CDR2 is SNEGSKA (reference sequence). The CDR3 region has the DNA TGCAGTGCTAGAGGCAGGGACAGCCGAAAGGCTGGAAACACCATATATTTT. It translates to CSARGRDSRKAGNTIYF.

This chain links TRBV7-3 with TRBJ1-2, with D possibly being TRBD1 (5 bases). CDR1 and CDR2 from the germline V gene are SGHTA and FQGTGA. The CDR3 sequence is 14 residues long. V was pared by 10 bases and J by 1 base, with 16 bases between. For the CDR3, the DNA is TGTGCCAAACCCCCCGGGACCGTTAACTATGGCTACACCTTC. It is translated as CAKPPGTVNYGYTF.

The chain is built from TRBV4-3 and TRBJ2-4; 10 bases fit TRBD2. V trimming: 0 bases; J trimming: 7 bases; junction bases outside the gene matches: 3. The CDR3 spans 15 residues. From germline, CDR1 is LGHNA and CDR2 YSLEER. The CDR3 reads CASSQEAGGPNIQYF. CDR3 in DNA: TGCGCCAGCAGCCAAGAAGCGGGGGGGCCGAACATTCAGTACTTC.

The chain links TRBV7-9 to TRBJ1-6; no clear D. V was shortened by 7 bases and J by 0 bases, with 10 bases between the two germline ends. The CDR3 is made up of 15 amino acids. CDR1 is SEHNR and CDR2 is FQNEAQ in the germline V gene (reference sequence). CDR3 amino acids: CASTSLGSYNSPLHF. Written as DNA, the CDR3 is TGTGCCAGCACCTCCCTGGGCTCCTATAATTCACCCCTCCACTTT.

J is TRBJ2-1 and V is TRBV29-1; D gene unclear. V was shortened by 4 bases and J by 0 bases, with 10 bases between the two germline ends. The CDR3 spans 14 residues. From germline, CDR1 is SQVTM and CDR2 ANQGSEA. The CDR3 DNA follows: TGCAGCGTTGCACGTCGGAGCTCCTACAATGAGCAGTTCTTC. Its protein product is CSVARRSSYNEQFF.

The chain is built from TRBV18 and TRBJ2-1, with 7 bases aligning to TRBD2. The CDR3 length is 15 residues. Germline values: CDR1 KGHSH, CDR2 LQKENI. J was trimmed by 4 bases and V by 3 bases; bases with no gene match: 6. CDR3 nucleotides: TGTGCCAGCTCACCCCACAGCGGGGAATACAATGAGCAGTTCTTC. As protein: CASSPHSGEYNEQFF.

This clonotype occurred a few times. The V gene is TRBV2, the J gene TRBJ1-3; D gene uncertain. The CDR3 totals 15 residues. Trimming shortened V by 4 bases and J by 0 bases, and 10 bases separated the two germline ends. Germline CDR1 reads SNHLY; CDR2 reads FYNNEI. This chain's CDR3 is CASSGNRHSGNTIYF. DNA for the CDR3: TGTGCCAGCAGTGGAAACAGACACTCTGGAAACACCATATATTTT.

The chain carries TRBV9 and TRBJ2-3; 10 bases are shared with TRBD2. V dropped 4 bases and J dropped 1; count of bases not matched to a gene: 9. Germline V gene lookup returns CDR1 SGDLS and CDR2 YYNGEE. This CDR3 spans 17 amino acids. Here the CDR3 reads CASSPPAGTSGTDTQYF. The CDR3 coding sequence is TGTGCCAGCAGCCCCCCAGCCGGGACTAGCGGCACAGATACGCAGTATTTT.

As regards this clonotype: The germline gene is not matched at one end of the junction; a read error may be the cause. This chain links TRBV2 with TRBJ1-5, with TRBD1 matching 7 bases. This CDR3 contains 15 residues. Per the germline V gene, CDR1 is SNHLY and CDR2 is FYNNEI. The CDR3 DNA reads as TGTGCCGGCAGAGGCAGGGGGGATAGCAATCAGCCCCAGCATTTT. This gives the protein CAGRGRGDSNQPQHF.

CDR3 bases: TGCGCCAGCAGCCAAAGGACAGGGAAGACTGAAGCTTTCTTT. Residues: CASSQRTGKTEAFF. The J gene is TRBJ1-1, the V gene TRBV4-3; 8 nucleotides align to TRBD1. J gave up 5 bases and V 2 bases, and 4 bases lay outside the gene matches. CDR1 and CDR2 from the germline V gene are LGHNA and YSLEER. The CDR3 length is 14 residues.

This clonotype has just a few counts. This chain uses TRBV9 with TRBJ1-2; D gene unclear. The CDR3 runs to 14 residues. Trimming left V 2 bases short and J 6 bases short, with 14 bases between. CDR1 SGDLS and CDR2 YYNGEE come from the germline V gene. The CDR3 reads CASSVTGPQNGYTF. CDR3 coding DNA: TGTGCCAGCAGCGTTACCGGGCCCCAAAATGGCTACACCTTC.

V usage is TRBV10-3 and J usage is TRBJ1-5, with D uncertain. The V end lost 4 bases, the J end lost 6 bases, and 10 bases lay between the germline ends. There are 13 residues in the CDR3. Germline loops: CDR1 ENHRY, CDR2 SYGVKD. As DNA, the CDR3 is TGTGCCATCAGTGGGTCGGGCCCTCAGCCCCAGCATTTT. Encoded protein: CAISGSGPQPQHF.

This clonotype was seen only a few times. J is TRBJ1-2 and V is TRBV29-1, with D perhaps matching TRBD1 (5 bases). This CDR3 spans 12 amino acids. From germline, CDR1 is SQVTM and CDR2 ANQGSEA. The CDR3 loop reads CSGGSQGSGYTF. DNA for the CDR3: TGCAGTGGTGGGTCGCAGGGCAGTGGCTACACCTTC.

This chain uses TRBV20-1 with TRBJ1-2; 8 nucleotides line up with TRBD1. Trimming at V came to 7 bases and at J to 6 bases, leaving 13 bases not matched to a gene. The germline V gene has CDR1 DFQATT and CDR2 SNEGSKA (reference sequence). CDR3 length: 14 residues. The CDR3 is CSVPHFDRGDGYTF. The CDR3 coding sequence is TGCAGTGTCCCACACTTCGACAGGGGCGATGGCTACACCTTC.

The chain joins TRBV11-2 to TRBJ1-1; a possible D gene is TRBD1 (5 bases). V was clipped by 5 bases and J by 5 bases, with 21 bases between them. This CDR3 is built from 16 residues. Germline CDR1 reads SGHAT; CDR2 reads FQNNGV. The CDR3 DNA reads as TGTGCCAGCAGCAGCTTTAAGTCCAGGGAGGGTACTGAAGCTTTCTTT. Translated, it gives CASSSFKSREGTEAFF.

The V gene is TRBV9, the J gene TRBJ1-4, with D tentatively TRBD1 (6 bases). The V and J ends lost 0 bases and 0 bases respectively, with 9 bases between them. This CDR3 is 16 amino acids long. Germline CDR1 is SGDLS and CDR2 is YYNGEE. CDR3 DNA sequence: TGTGCCAGCAGCGTAGGGACAGACGCAACTAATGAAAAACTGTTTTTT. Translated: CASSVGTDATNEKLFF.